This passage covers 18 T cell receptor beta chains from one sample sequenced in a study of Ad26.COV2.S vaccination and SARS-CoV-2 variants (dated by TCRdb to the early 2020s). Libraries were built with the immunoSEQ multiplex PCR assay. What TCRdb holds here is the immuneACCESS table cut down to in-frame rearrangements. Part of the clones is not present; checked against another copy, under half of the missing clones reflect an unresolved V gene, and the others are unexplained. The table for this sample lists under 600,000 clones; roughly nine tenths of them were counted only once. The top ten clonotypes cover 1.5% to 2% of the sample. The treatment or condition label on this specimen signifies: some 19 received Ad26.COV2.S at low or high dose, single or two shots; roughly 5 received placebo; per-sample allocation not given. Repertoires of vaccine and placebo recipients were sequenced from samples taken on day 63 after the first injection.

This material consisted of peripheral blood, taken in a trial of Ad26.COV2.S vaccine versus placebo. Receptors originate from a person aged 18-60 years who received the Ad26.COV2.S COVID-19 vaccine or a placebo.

The CDR3 region has the DNA TGTGCCACCAGTCCGCGGGAGACCTACAATGAGCAGTTCTTC. Translated, it gives CATSPRETYNEQFF. V is TRBV24-1 and J is TRBJ2-1; 7 nucleotides align to TRBD2. The CDR3 extends over 14 amino acids. CDR1 and CDR2 (germline): KGHDR, SFDVKD. V was clipped by 6 bases and J by 2 bases; unmatched bases: 3.

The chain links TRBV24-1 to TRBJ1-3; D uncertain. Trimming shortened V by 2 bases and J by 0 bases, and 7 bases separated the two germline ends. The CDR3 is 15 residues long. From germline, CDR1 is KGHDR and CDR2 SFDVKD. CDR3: CATSDSRDSGNTIYF. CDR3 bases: TGTGCCACCAGTGATTCCCGGGACTCTGGAAACACCATATATTTT.

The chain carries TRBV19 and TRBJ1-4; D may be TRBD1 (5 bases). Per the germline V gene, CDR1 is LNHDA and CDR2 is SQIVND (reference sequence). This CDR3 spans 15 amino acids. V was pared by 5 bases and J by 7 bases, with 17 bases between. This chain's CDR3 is CASSSRTSGAEKLFF. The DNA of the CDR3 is TGTGCCAGTAGTTCGCGGACCTCTGGGGCTGAAAAACTGTTTTTT.

As DNA, the CDR3 is TGCAGCGTAGGGACAGACTATGAGCAGTTCTTC. Residues: CSVGTDYEQFF. This rearrangement joins TRBV29-1 to TRBJ2-1, with TRBD1 matching over 7 bases. Germline V gene data show CDR1 as SQVTM and CDR2 as ANQGSEA. The CDR3 is 11 residues long. V shed 6 bases, J shed 8 bases, and the junction held 4 bases outside the gene matches.

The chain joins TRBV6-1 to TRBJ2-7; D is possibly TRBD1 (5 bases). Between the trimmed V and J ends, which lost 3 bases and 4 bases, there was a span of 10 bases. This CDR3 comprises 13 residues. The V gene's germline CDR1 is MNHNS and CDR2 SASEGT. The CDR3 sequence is CASSDGAKYEQYF. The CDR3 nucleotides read TGTGCCAGCAGTGATGGGGCAAAGTACGAGCAGTACTTC.

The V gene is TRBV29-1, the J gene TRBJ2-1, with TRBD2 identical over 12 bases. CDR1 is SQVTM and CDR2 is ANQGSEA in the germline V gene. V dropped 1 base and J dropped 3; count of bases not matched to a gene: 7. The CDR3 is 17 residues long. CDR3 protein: CSVEGTSGIPLYNEQFF. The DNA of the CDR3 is TGCAGCGTTGAAGGGACTAGCGGGATTCCCCTCTACAATGAGCAGTTCTTC.

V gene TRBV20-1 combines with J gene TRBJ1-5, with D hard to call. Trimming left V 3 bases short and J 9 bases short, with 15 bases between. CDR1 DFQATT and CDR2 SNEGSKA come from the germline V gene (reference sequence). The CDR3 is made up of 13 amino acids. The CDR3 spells CSASPGPPGPQHF. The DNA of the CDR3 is TGCAGTGCTAGTCCCGGACCCCCAGGGCCCCAGCATTTT.

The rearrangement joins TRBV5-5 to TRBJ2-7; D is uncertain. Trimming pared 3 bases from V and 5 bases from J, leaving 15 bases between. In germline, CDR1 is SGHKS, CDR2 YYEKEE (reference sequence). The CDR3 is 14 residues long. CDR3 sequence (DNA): TGTGCCAGCAGCTCAAACGAGAGACCCCACGAGCAGTACTTC. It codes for CASSSNERPHEQYF.

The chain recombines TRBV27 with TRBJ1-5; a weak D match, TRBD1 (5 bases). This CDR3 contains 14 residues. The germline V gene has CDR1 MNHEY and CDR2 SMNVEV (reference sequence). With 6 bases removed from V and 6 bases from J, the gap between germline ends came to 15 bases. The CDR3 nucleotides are TGTGCCAGCAGAGTGACAGCTGGGCCTCAGCCCCAGCATTTT. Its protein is CASRVTAGPQPQHF.

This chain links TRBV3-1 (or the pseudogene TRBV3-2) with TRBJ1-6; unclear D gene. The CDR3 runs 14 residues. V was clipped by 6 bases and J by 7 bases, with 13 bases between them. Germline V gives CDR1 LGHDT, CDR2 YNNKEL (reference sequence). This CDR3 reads CASSFVRTNSPLHF. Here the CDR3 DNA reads TGTGCCAGCAGTTTCGTCCGCACAAATTCACCCCTCCACTTT.

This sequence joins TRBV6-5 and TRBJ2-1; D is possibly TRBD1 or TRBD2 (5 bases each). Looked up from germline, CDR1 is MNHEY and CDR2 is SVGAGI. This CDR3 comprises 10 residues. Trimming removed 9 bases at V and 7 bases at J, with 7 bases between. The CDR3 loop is CARGVNEQFF. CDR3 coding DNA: TGTGCCAGGGGGGTTAATGAGCAGTTCTTC.

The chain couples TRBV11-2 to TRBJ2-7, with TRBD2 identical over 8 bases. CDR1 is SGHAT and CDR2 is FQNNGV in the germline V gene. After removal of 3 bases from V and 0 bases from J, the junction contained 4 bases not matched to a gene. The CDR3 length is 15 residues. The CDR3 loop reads CASSLAGGSSYEQYF. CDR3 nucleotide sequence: TGTGCCAGCAGCTTGGCGGGGGGCAGCTCCTACGAGCAGTACTTC.

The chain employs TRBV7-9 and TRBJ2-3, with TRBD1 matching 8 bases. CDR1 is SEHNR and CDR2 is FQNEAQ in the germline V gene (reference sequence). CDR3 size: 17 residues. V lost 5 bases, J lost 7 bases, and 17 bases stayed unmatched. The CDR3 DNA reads TGTGCCAGCAGCCCCCGGGACAGGAGGTCTGTATTCCATACGCAGTATTTT. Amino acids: CASSPRDRRSVFHTQYF.

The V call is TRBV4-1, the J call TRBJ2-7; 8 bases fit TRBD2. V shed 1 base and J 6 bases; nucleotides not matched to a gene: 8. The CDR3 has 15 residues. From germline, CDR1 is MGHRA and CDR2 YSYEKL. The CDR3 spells CASSQAVAGGGEQYF. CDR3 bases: TGCGCCAGCAGCCAAGCTGTGGCGGGAGGAGGCGAGCAGTACTTC.

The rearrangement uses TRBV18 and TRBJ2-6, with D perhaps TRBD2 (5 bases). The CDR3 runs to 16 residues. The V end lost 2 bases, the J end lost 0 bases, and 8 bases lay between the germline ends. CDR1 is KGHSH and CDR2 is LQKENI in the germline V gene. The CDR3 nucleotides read TGTGCCAGCTCACCAGCCGCGGGCTCTGGGGCCAACGTCCTGACTTTC. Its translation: CASSPAAGSGANVLTF.

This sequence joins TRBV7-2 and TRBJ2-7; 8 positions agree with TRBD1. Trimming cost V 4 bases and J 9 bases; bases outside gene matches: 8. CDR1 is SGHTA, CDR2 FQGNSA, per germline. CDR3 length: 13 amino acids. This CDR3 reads CASSSSQGARQYF. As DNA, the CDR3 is TGTGCCAGCAGCTCCTCCCAGGGGGCGCGGCAGTACTTC. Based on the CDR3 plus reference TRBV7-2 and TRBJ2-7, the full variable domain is GAGVSQSPSNKVTEKGKDVELRCDPISGHTALYWYRQSLGQGLEFLIYFQGNSAPDKSGLPSDRFSAERTGGSVSTLTIQRTQQEDSAVYLCASSSSQGARQYFGPGTRLTVT.

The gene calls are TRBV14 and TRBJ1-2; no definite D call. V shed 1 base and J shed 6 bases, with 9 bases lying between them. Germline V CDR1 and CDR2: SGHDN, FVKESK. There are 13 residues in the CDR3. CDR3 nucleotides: TGTGCCAGCAGCCAAGTGGCAGGCGATGGCTACACCTTC. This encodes CASSQVAGDGYTF.

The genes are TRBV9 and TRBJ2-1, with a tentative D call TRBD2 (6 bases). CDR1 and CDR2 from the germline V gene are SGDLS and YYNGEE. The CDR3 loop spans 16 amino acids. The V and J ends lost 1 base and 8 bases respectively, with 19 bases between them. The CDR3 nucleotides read TGTGCCAGCAGCGTACTACGCACGGACTATCTGGATGAGCAGTTCTTC. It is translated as CASSVLRTDYLDEQFF.